This TCR beta chain was sequenced in a study of blood T cell repertoires in COVID-19 (dated by TCRdb to the early 2020s). General notes on the study: The collaborator samples originated in the United States, Italy and Spain and spanned the acute and convalescent phases of COVID-19. The material from the prospective study consisted of cDNA or gDNA derived from T cells, B-cell-depleted T cells, or PBMCs. The dataset comprised deeply sampled blood TCRbeta repertoires from subjects exposed to, actively infected with, or recovered from COVID-19. A freely available public database, intended as a resource for researchers studying the immune response to SARS-CoV-2, is where the repertoires were released. The samples were drawn from the first 160 participants of the ongoing ImmuneRACE study and from over a thousand subjects provided by 6 global collaborators. Nearly every sample came with metadata listing a de-identified subject ID, COVID-19 status, age in years and sex. Where available, HLA class I and class II types were obtained from metadata supplied by the sample provider rather than from assay-based typing.

Each collaborating institution followed its own protocols to collect whole blood in K2EDTA tubes. For TCRbeta analysis, collaborators shipped samples in one of three forms: frozen whole blood, isolated PBMCs, or DNA extracted from either of those sample types. Broad study findings and their caveats: Clinical and demographic metadata were provided uncurated, with the amount varying by source and participant.

About this clone: Its antigen is unknown. No much larger clone exists at a distance of one base, and base qualities are not known.

The immunoSEQ Assay, a bias-controlled multiplex PCR, was used to amplify TCRbeta CDR3 regions from genomic DNA. The authors processed their data as follows. Nucleated cell counts per sample were estimated from amplification of reference gene primers within the assay. Sequence reads were collapsed and filtered to measure the absolute abundance of every unique TCRbeta CDR3 rearrangement. For each sample, productive Simpson clonality was calculated as the square root of Simpson's diversity index over productive rearrangements. TCRdb took this table from immuneACCESS and kept in-frame rearrangements with V and J called. Such tables lack part of the clones; where checked against another copy, unresolved V genes explain under half of the gap, and the rest is unexplained. V and J calls and clone size are as listed in that table; D and trimming were resolved from the DNA. Here the sample has 150,000 to 200,000 clones; 80% to 90% occur a single time. Jointly, the top ten make up roughly 3.9% of the sample.

The germline ends are 16 bases apart after V is trimmed by 7 bases and J by 4 bases. From cysteine to phenylalanine, the CDR3 is 14 amino acids long. Of the read, only the CDR3 DNA is kept; its 42 bases are in frame from base 1. CDR1 and CDR2 are drawn from the germline V gene (reference sequence): LGHDT, YNNKEL. The specimen sequenced was peripheral blood. This clonotype originated in a man between 18 and 29 years old with active or convalescent COVID-19. The chain uses TRBV3-1 (or the pseudogene TRBV3-2) and TRBJ1-2; TRBD1 is a possible D gene, resting on 5 matching bases. For the CDR3, the sequence is CASTLGVLGYGYTF. The nucleotides read TGTGCCAGCACCTTAGGGGTTCTCGGCTATGGCTACACCTTC.